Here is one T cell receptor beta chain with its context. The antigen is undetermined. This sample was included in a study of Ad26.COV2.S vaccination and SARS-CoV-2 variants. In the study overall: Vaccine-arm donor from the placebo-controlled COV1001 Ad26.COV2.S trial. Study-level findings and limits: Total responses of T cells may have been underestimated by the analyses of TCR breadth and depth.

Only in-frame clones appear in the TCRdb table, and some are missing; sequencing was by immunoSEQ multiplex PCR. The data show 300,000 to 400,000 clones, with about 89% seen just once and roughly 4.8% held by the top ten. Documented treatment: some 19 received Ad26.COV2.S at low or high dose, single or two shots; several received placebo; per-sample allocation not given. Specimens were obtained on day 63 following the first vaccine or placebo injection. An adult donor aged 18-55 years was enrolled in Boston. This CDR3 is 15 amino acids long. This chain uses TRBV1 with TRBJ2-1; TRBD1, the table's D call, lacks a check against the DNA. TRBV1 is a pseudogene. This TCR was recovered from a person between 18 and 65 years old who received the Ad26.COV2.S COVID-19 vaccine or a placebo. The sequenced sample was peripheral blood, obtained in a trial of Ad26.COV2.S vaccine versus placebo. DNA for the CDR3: TGCACCAGCAGCCAAGTGGACAGGGAATACAATGAGCAGTTCTTC. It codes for CTSSQVDREYNEQFF.